This T cell receptor (beta chain) was profiled in a study of OX40 agonist ivuxolimab in advanced cancers. General study points: Both blood CD4+ and CD8+ T cells showed clonal growth by week 6 at 0.1 to 3.0 mg/kg.

Concerning this clone itself: What it binds is not known. This specimen includes other DNA sequences encoding the same CDR3.

Generated by immunoSEQ multiplex PCR, the TCRdb table keeps only in-frame clones and is missing some. The sample includes about 80,000 clones, roughly four fifths of them seen just once. Trimming shortened V by 7 bases and J by 13 bases, and 20 bases separated the two germline ends. Germline assignment: CDR1 SGHTA and CDR2 FQGNSA. The CDR3 is made up of 14 amino acids. Sequenced material: CD4+ or CD8+ T cells sorted from blood, taken in a trial of the OX40 agonist ivuxolimab. The clonotype comes from an adult with an advanced solid tumor such as melanoma, head and neck, liver or kidney cancer. The chain recombines TRBV7-2 with TRBJ1-6; no clear D. The CDR3 DNA follows: TGTGCCAGCACCACGGAGGGTATGCGTTCGCCCCTCCACTTT. Protein sequence: CASTTEGMRSPLHF.